This T cell receptor beta chain was identified during a study of T-cell reconstitution after alpha-beta-depleted transplantation in children. This clonotype turned up a few times. The CDR3 has 14 amino acids. Between the trimmed V and J ends, which lost 6 bases and 4 bases, there was a span of 12 bases. Unique molecular identifiers featured in how the TCRbeta library was prepared. TCRdb fed the PCR reads into MiXCR, producing one record per CDR3 protein. The table has around 680,000 distinct CDR3 sequences, roughly 17% seen once. The sequencing here drew on PBMCs from the stem cell graft donor, taken from the stem cell graft. The gene calls are TRBV12-3 or TRBV12-4 and TRBJ1-4; D remains unclear. The sequence derives from a human donor who donated a stem cell graft to a child with acute myeloid leukemia. This CDR3 reads CASSRRRSNEKLFF. CDR3 bases: TGTGCCAGCAGCCGCCGTAGAAGTAATGAAAAACTGTTTTTT.